This is a list of T cell receptor beta chains from one sample in a study of breast tumors, draining lymph nodes, adjacent tissues. MiXCR, run by TCRdb on the multiplex PCR reads, gives a single entry per CDR3 protein. The table includes more than 250,000 distinct CDR3 sequences, roughly 30% detected once. Sequences were obtained from axillary lymph node tissue. The receptors derive from a female donor with breast cancer. Some clones in this sample may be carry-over from other donors' samples. The CDR3 runs from the conserved cysteine through the conserved F or W. A D gene is named only where the DNA matches it firmly. Expanded clones are given a class, and other clones once, few, many or no size at all.

D gene,V gene,clone size,J gene,CDR3 protein,CDR3 DNA
TRBD1,TRBV20-1,-,TRBJ1-1,CSALDRVTEAFF,TGCAGTGCCCTGGACAGGGTCACTGAAGCTTTCTTT
TRBD2,TRBV4-2,-,TRBJ2-1,CASSQELRGRAADEQFF,TGTGCCAGCAGCCAAGAACTGCGCGGGAGGGCCGCGGATGAGCAGTTCTTC
-,TRBV30,-,TRBJ2-6,CAWSVAGANVLTF,TGTGCCTGGAGTGTGGCGGGGGCCAACGTCCTGACTTTC
TRBD1,TRBV4-3,-,TRBJ1-4,CASNRDRARGSEKLFF,TGCGCCAGCAACCGGGACAGGGCAAGGGGCAGTGAAAAACTGTTTTTT
TRBD2,TRBV7-9,many,TRBJ2-7,CASSLVVGGRRPYEQYF,TGTGCCAGCAGCTTAGTTGTGGGCGGGAGGAGACCCTACGAGCAGTACTTC
TRBD1,TRBV12-3/TRBV12-4,many,TRBJ2-3,CASNTGTGGTQYF,TGTGCCAGCAACACCGGGACAGGGGGTACGCAGTATTTT
TRBD2,TRBV6-1,once,TRBJ2-7,CATQMTSGSWSYEQYF,TGTGCCACCCAGATGACTAGCGGGAGTTGGTCCTACGAGCAGTACTTC
-,TRBV20-1,many,TRBJ2-7,CSARDPQGYSYEQYF,TGCAGTGCTAGAGATCCCCAGGGTTATTCCTACGAGCAGTACTTC
TRBD2,TRBV9,many,TRBJ2-3,CASSAQRSGSRTDTQYF,TGTGCCAGCAGCGCGCAGCGGAGCGGGAGTAGGACAGATACGCAGTATTTT
-,TRBV13,many,TRBJ2-1,CASSILIDEQFF,TGTGCCAGCAGCATCTTAATCGATGAGCAGTTCTTC
-,TRBV27,few,TRBJ2-7,CASSRTTARADEQYF,TGTGCCAGCAGCCGAACAACCGCCAGGGCCGACGAGCAGTACTTC
TRBD2,TRBV5-4,many,TRBJ2-3,CASSNRPGTSASTDTQYF,TGTGCCAGCAGCAACCGTCCTGGGACTAGCGCCAGCACAGATACGCAGTATTTT
-,TRBV7-9,-,TRBJ1-4,CASSLAGGRNEKLFF,TGTGCCAGCAGCTTAGCAGGGGGACGTAATGAAAAACTGTTTTTT
-,TRBV29-1,few,TRBJ2-7,CSVEDTVRKEQYF,TGCAGCGTTGAAGACACAGTGCGCAAGGAGCAGTACTTC
-,TRBV11-2,once,TRBJ1-1,CASSGRKNTEAFF,TGTGCCAGCTCCGGCAGGAAGAACACTGAAGCTTTCTTT
-,TRBV2,many,TRBJ1-2,CASSGDHGLYGYTF,TGTGCCAGCAGTGGGGACCACGGATTATATGGCTACACCTTC
-,TRBV27,-,TRBJ1-5,CASGSTGLGQPQHF,TGTGCCAGCGGATCCACAGGACTCGGTCAGCCCCAGCATTTT
-,TRBV19,-,TRBJ2-1,CTSRQSASEGRVQFF,TGTACCAGCAGACAATCGGCCTCGGAGGGCCGGGTTCAGTTCTTC
-,TRBV7-8,many,TRBJ1-2,CASSLWGDSYTF,TGTGCCAGCAGCTTATGGGGGGATAGCTACACCTTC
-,TRBV18,-,TRBJ2-7,CASSPREGAGEQYF,TGTGCCAGCTCACCAAGAGAGGGAGCCGGCGAGCAGTACTTC
-,TRBV12-3/TRBV12-4,-,TRBJ2-6,CASSLGQGLSGANVLTF,TGTGCCAGCAGTTTAGGACAAGGGCTCTCTGGGGCCAACGTCCTGACTTTC
-,TRBV11-2,-,TRBJ1-2,CASSLDLQNYDHTF,TGTGCCAGCAGCTTAGATCTTCAAAACTATGACCACACCTTC
TRBD2,TRBV19,many,TRBJ2-2,CASNKGTSTGELFF,TGTGCCAGTAATAAGGGGACTAGCACCGGGGAGCTGTTTTTT
TRBD2,TRBV11-3,-,TRBJ2-4,CASSAGTSATGDIQYF,TGTGCCAGCTCCGCCGGGACTAGCGCGACGGGGGACATTCAGTACTTC
TRBD2,TRBV7-3,-,TRBJ2-3,CASPLGRVADTQYF,TGTGCCAGCCCCTTGGGGAGGGTAGCAGATACGCAGTATTTT
-,TRBV10-1,many,TRBJ2-2,CASSIVNTGELFF,TGCGCCAGCAGCATCGTAAACACCGGGGAGCTGTTTTTT
TRBD2,TRBV29-1,many,TRBJ2-3,CSVGGSGSGTDTQYF,TGCAGCGTTGGGGGTAGCGGGTCTGGCACAGATACGCAGTATTTT
TRBD2,TRBV9,many,TRBJ2-1,CASTPQREWNEQFF,TGTGCCAGCACGCCTCAGCGGGAGTGGAATGAGCAGTTCTTC
-,TRBV19,many,TRBJ2-5,CASSSRGQETQYF,TGTGCCAGTAGTTCCAGGGGTCAAGAGACCCAGTACTTC
TRBD1,TRBV19,many,TRBJ1-5,CASNLDRAQPQHF,TGTGCCAGTAACCTGGACAGGGCACAGCCCCAGCATTTT
-,TRBV7-9,many,TRBJ2-7,CASSLADQGHYEQYF,TGTGCCAGCAGCTTAGCGGACCAGGGGCACTACGAGCAGTACTTC
-,TRBV4-1,many,TRBJ2-1,CASSLLAHSYNEQFF,TGCGCCAGCAGCCTCCTTGCCCATTCCTACAATGAGCAGTTCTTC
TRBD1,TRBV28,-,TRBJ2-7,CDSSSGQGLSYEQYF,TGTGACAGCAGTTCCGGACAGGGGTTGTCCTACGAGCAGTACTTC
-,TRBV24-1,many,TRBJ2-1,CATSDSLTPANEQFF,TGTGCCACCAGTGATTCGCTGACCCCGGCGAATGAGCAGTTCTTC
-,TRBV19,many,TRBJ2-2,CASTLDVFTGELFF,TGTGCCAGTACCCTGGACGTTTTTACCGGGGAGCTGTTTTTT
TRBD2,TRBV15,many,TRBJ2-1,CATSVTGGGRANNEQFF,TGTGCCACCAGCGTAACGGGGGGCGGGAGGGCAAACAATGAGCAGTTCTTC
TRBD1,TRBV19,many,TRBJ1-3,CATDRVSGNTIYF,TGTGCCACCGACAGGGTCTCTGGAAACACCATATATTTT
TRBD2,TRBV7-2,many,TRBJ2-5,CASSLGLAGVGETQYF,TGTGCCAGCAGCTTGGGACTAGCGGGAGTCGGGGAGACCCAGTACTTC
TRBD2,TRBV24-1,-,TRBJ2-3,CATSVGLAGVSTQYF,TGTGCCACAAGTGTGGGACTAGCGGGAGTAAGTACGCAGTATTTT
-,TRBV5-6,many,TRBJ1-2,CASSLEVSRYDYGYTF,TGTGCCAGCAGCTTGGAGGTCTCCCGCTACGACTATGGCTACACCTTC
TRBD2,TRBV7-9,many,TRBJ2-1,CASSPGLAGDEQFF,TGTGCCAGCAGCCCGGGACTAGCGGGCGATGAGCAGTTCTTC
-,TRBV5-5,many,TRBJ1-6,CASSLAGRVSPLHF,TGTGCCAGCAGCTTGGCCGGCAGGGTCTCACCCCTCCACTTT
TRBD1,TRBV5-5,once,TRBJ2-6,CASRSGTGIAGANVLTF,TGTGCCAGCAGGTCCGGGACAGGGATAGCTGGGGCCAACGTCCTGACTTTC
-,TRBV6-2/TRBV6-3,few,TRBJ2-5,CASSHGVETQYF,TGTGCCAGCAGTCACGGGGTGGAGACCCAGTACTTC
TRBD2,TRBV20-1,many,TRBJ2-7,CSAGELAGGNEQYF,TGCAGTGCCGGGGAACTAGCGGGAGGCAACGAGCAGTACTTC
TRBD2,TRBV5-6,-,TRBJ2-5,CASSHGEGRGETQYF,TGTGCCAGCAGCCACGGGGAGGGCCGAGGGGAGACCCAGTACTTC
TRBD2,TRBV6-2/TRBV6-3,-,TRBJ2-1,CASSHEYGRAPNEQFF,TGTGCCAGCAGTCACGAGTACGGGAGGGCCCCCAATGAGCAGTTCTTC
TRBD2,TRBV12-3/TRBV12-4,few,TRBJ2-4,CASSTSGRPNIQYF,TGTGCCAGCAGTACTAGCGGGAGGCCCAACATTCAGTACTTC
-,TRBV5-1,many,TRBJ1-2,CASSLLGRDYGYTF,TGCGCCAGCAGCTTACTGGGACGCGACTATGGCTACACCTTC
-,TRBV7-2,many,TRBJ2-5,CASSQGETQYF,TGTGCCAGCAGCCAAGGAGAGACCCAGTACTTC
-,TRBV6-5,-,TRBJ2-1,CASSYSVVGSYLNNEQFF,TGTGCCAGCAGTTACTCGGTTGTAGGTAGTTATTTAAACAATGAGCAGTTCTTC
-,TRBV2,many,TRBJ2-2,CASSATQPNTGELFF,TGTGCCAGCAGCGCGACACAACCGAACACCGGGGAGCTGTTTTTT
-,TRBV12-3/TRBV12-4,many,TRBJ2-2,CASSWGGQTGELFF,TGTGCCAGCAGTTGGGGGGGGCAGACCGGGGAGCTGTTTTTT
-,TRBV9,many,TRBJ1-1,CASSVGTTGRTSEAFF,TGTGCCAGCAGCGTAGGTACCACAGGCAGAACCTCTGAAGCTTTCTTT
-,TRBV20-1,many,TRBJ1-4,CSARDQRFATNEKLFF,TGCAGTGCTAGAGATCAAAGGTTTGCAACTAATGAAAAACTGTTTTTT
-,TRBV5-1,-,TRBJ2-3,CASSPPAGLGYNEQYF,TGCGCCAGCAGCCCCCCTGCGGGCCTCGGGTACAATGAGCAGTATTTT
TRBD1,TRBV10-2,many,TRBJ2-7,CASRDLGQVYEQYF,TGCGCCAGCCGAGATCTAGGACAGGTCTACGAGCAGTACTTC
TRBD2,TRBV20-1,once,TRBJ2-3,CSAYHPSGRVNTQYF,TGCAGTGCTTACCACCCTAGCGGGAGGGTGAATACGCAGTATTTT
TRBD2,TRBV11-3,few,TRBJ2-1,CASSLSGLDRYNEQFF,TGTGCCAGCAGCTTGTCCGGACTAGATCGGTACAATGAGCAGTTCTTC